Sequencing of this TCR beta chain was carried out in a study of regulatory T cells in long-lasting Graves disease. iRepertoire HTBI primers and Arm-PCR of CDR3 regions built TCR beta libraries. TCRdb recomputed calls from the multiplex PCR reads with MiXCR, one row per CDR3 protein. The table shows about 470,000 distinct CDR3 sequences, with 20% occurring only once. Sample time point: persistent/refractory GD, antithyroid drugs over 5 years with positive TRAb. PBMCs provided the RNA from which the TCR library was made. V shed 0 bases and J shed 5 bases, with 15 bases lying between them. The CDR3 is 15 amino acids. Germline assignment: CDR1 SGDLS and CDR2 YYNGEE.

The sequencing here drew on peripheral blood mononuclear cells (PBMCs), taken when the disease was refractory, from a patient treated with antithyroid drugs. V gene TRBV9 combines with J gene TRBJ2-7; no definite D call. The sequence was obtained from a female donor with Graves disease. The chain's CDR3 is CASSVEYYSTHEQYF. The CDR3, as DNA: TGTGCCAGCAGCGTAGAGTACTACAGCACCCACGAGCAGTACTTC.